The clone carrying this T cell receptor (beta chain) was counted once. The antigen is unknown. The data belong to a study of shared clonotypes between healthy human individuals. Study-level findings and limits: Generally, naive subsets came out with larger estimated richness than memory subsets.

All donors qualified as healthy HIV-negative adults and had experienced no recent acute infections or vaccinations. Sequenced by immunoSEQ multiplex PCR; TCRdb stores in-frame clones only, minus some. In the table there are about 1.1 million clones, around 78% of which are singletons. Germline V gives CDR1 SQVTM, CDR2 ANQGSEA. V lost 4 bases and J lost 5, with 17 bases in between. The CDR3 is made up of 14 amino acids. Sequenced sample: memory CD4+ T cells from PBMCs. Subset in this sample: CD45RA-negative fraction. The receptor's source is a man aged 18 to 30 in good health. Some clones in this sample may be carry-over from other donors' samples. The chain couples TRBV29-1 to TRBJ2-5, with D hard to call. CDR3 region: CSVVKGSVQETQYF. The CDR3 bases are TGCAGCGTTGTAAAGGGATCGGTTCAGGAGACCCAGTACTTC.